The following is a TCR beta chain sequence with its context. As yet, its antigen is unknown. The germline gives CDR1 ENHRY, CDR2 SYGVKD. The CDR3 extends over 12 amino acids. Trimming removed 11 bases from V and 11 bases from J, with 19 bases in between. This sample stems from a study of T cell responses to AZD1222 COVID-19 vaccine. Study outcomes and limitations: The breadth and depth of Spike-specific TCRs increased once two AZD1222 doses had been given.

TCRdb keeps only in-frame clones here, not all; method: immunoSEQ multiplex PCR. The table lists fewer than 200,000 clones, roughly 88% of them singletons, with roughly 10% in the top ten. The chain employs TRBV10-3 and TRBJ2-1, with a weak D call TRBD1 (7 bases). The clonotype was recovered from an adult who received the AZD1222 COVID-19 vaccine. Sequencing was performed on peripheral blood, taken 28 days after the second AZD1222 dose. The CDR3 protein is CAAGQLPEQQFF. The CDR3 DNA reads TGTGCCGCGGGACAGCTACCGGAGCAGCAGTTCTTC.